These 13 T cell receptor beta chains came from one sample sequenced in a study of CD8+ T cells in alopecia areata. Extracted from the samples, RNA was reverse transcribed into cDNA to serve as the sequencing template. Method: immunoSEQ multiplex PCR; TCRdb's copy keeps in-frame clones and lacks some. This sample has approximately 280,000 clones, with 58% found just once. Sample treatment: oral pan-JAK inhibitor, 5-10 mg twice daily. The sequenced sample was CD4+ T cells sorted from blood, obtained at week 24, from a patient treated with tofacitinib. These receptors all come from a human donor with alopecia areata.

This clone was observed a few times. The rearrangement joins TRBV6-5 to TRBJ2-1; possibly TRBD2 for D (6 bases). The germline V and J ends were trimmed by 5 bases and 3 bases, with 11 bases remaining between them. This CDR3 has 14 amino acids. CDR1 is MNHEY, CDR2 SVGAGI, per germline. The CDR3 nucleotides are TGTGCCAGCAGTCCCCCCGGGGGCTACAATGAGCAGTTCTTC. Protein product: CASSPPGGYNEQFF.

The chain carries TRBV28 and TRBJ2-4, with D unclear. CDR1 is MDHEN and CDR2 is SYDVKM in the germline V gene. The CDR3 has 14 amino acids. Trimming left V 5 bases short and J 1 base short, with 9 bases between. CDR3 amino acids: CASSRTPAKNIQYF. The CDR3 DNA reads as TGTGCCAGCAGTAGGACCCCGGCCAAAAACATTCAGTACTTC.

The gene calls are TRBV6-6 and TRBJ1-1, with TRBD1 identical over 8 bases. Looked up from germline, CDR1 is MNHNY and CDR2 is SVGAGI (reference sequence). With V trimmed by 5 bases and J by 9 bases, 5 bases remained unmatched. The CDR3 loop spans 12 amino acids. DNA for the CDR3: TGTGCCAGCAGTAGCGACAGGGGAAAAGCTTTCTTT. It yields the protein CASSSDRGKAFF.

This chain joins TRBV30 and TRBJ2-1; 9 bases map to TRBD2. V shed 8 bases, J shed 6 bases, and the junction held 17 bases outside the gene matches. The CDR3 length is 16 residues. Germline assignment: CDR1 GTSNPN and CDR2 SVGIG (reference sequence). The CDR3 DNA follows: TGTGCCAGCCTCGTTTGGGAAGCGGGGGGCCGCAATGAGCAGTTCTTC. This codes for CASLVWEAGGRNEQFF. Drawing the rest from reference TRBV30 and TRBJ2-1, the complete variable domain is SQTIHQWPATLVQPVGSPLSLECTVEGTSNPNLYWYRQAAGRGLQLLFYSVGIGQISSEVPQNLSASRPQDRQFILSSKKLLLSDSGFYLCASLVWEAGGRNEQFFGPGTRLTVL.

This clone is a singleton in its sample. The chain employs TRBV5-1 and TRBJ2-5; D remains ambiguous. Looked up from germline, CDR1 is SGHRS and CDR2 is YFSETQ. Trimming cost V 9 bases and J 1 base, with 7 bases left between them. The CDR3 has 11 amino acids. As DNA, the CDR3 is TGCGCCACCCGGAGCCAAGAGACCCAGTACTTC. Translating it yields CATRSQETQYF.

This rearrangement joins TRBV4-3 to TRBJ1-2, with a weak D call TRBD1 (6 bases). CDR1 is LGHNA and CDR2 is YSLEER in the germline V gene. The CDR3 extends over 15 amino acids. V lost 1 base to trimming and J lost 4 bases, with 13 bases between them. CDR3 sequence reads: CASSQGNREGYGYTF. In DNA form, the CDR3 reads TGCGCCAGCAGCCAAGGCAACAGGGAGGGCTATGGCTACACCTTC.

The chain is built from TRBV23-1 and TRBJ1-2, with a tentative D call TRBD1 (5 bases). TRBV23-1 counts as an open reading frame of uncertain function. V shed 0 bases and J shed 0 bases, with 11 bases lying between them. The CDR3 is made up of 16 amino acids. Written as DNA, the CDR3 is TGCGCCAGCAGTCAATCCCCCGGGGCCTCTAACTATGGCTACACCTTC. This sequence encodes CASSQSPGASNYGYTF.

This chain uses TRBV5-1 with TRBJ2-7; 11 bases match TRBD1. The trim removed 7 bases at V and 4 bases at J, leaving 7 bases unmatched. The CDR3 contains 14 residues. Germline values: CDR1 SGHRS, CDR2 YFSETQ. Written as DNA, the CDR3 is TGCGCCAGCGCTACAGGACAGGGGGCTTACGAGCAGTACTTC. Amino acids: CASATGQGAYEQYF.

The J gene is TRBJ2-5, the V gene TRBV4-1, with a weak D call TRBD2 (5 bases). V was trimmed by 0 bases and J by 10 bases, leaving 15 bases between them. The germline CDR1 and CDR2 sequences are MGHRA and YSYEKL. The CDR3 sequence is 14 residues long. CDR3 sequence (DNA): TGCGCCAGCAGCCAAGAAGTCCAGCGGAGAGTCCAGTACTTC. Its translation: CASSQEVQRRVQYF.

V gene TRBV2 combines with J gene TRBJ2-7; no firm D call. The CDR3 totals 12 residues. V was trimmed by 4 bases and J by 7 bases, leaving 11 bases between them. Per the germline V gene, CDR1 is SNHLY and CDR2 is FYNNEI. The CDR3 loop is CASSVAEREQYF. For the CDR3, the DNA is TGTGCCAGCAGTGTGGCCGAGAGGGAGCAGTACTTC. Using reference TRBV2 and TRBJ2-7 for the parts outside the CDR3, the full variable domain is EPEVTQTPSHQVTQMGQEVILRCVPISNHLYFYWYRQILGQKVEFLVSFYNNEISEKSEIFDDQFSVERPDGSNFTLKIRSTKLEDSAMYFCASSVAEREQYFGPGTRLTVT.

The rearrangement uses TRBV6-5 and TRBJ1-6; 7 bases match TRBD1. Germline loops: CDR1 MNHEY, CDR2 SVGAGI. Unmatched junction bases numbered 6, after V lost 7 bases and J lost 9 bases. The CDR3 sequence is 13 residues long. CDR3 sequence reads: CASNPTGRSPLHF. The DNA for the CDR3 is TGTGCCAGCAATCCGACAGGGCGTTCACCCCTCCACTTT.

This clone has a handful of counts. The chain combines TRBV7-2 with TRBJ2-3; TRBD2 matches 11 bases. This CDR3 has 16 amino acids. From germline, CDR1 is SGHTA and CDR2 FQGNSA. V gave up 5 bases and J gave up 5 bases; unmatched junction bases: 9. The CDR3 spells CASSPELAGGRDTQYF. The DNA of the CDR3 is TGTGCCAGCAGCCCCGAATTAGCGGGGGGGAGAGATACGCAGTATTTT.

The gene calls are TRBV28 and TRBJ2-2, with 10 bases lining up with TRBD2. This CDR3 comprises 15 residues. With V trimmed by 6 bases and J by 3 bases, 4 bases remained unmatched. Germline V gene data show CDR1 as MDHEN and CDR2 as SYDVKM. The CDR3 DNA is TGTGCCAGCAGAGAGCGGGGGGGCGACACCGGGGAGCTGTTTTTT. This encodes CASRERGGDTGELFF.